This record concerns one TCR beta chain sequence. V shed 2 bases, J shed 4 bases, and the junction held 1 base outside the gene matches. The CDR3 covers 15 residues. Germline-derived CDR1 and CDR2 are SGHTA and FQGTGA. Profiled with immunoSEQ multiplex PCR; TCRdb holds only in-frame clones, not every one. The sample comprises around 30,000 clones, just under 85% of which are singletons, and around 4.6% rests with the top ten. The data derive from a study of STAT5B mutations in CD4+ large granular lymphocyte leukemia. J is TRBJ2-1 and V is TRBV7-3; 11 nucleotides match TRBD1. Sequences were obtained from CD4+ T cells from blood buffy coats. The source is a human donor in good health. CDR3 region: CASSLGQGAYNEQFF. The DNA of the CDR3 is TGTGCCAGCAGCTTAGGACAGGGGGCTTACAATGAGCAGTTCTTC.